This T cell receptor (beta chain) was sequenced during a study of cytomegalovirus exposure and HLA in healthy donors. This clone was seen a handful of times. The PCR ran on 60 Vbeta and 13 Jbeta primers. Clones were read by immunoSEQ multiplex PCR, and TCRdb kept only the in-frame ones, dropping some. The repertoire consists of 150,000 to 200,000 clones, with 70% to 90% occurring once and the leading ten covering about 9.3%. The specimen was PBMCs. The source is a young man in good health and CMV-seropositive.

CDR3 sequence: CASSATGVTEAFF. CDR3 sequence (DNA): TGTGCCAGTAGTGCCACAGGGGTCACTGAAGCTTTCTTT. The chain employs TRBV19 and TRBJ1-1; the match to TRBD1 covers 7 bases. In germline, CDR1 is LNHDA, CDR2 SQIVND (reference sequence). J lost 4 bases, V lost 5 bases, and 4 bases had no gene match. CDR3 length: 13 residues.